What follows are 14 T cell receptor beta chains derived from one specimen sequenced in a study of T cell responses to AZD1222 COVID-19 vaccine. The table came from immunoSEQ multiplex PCR; TCRdb's copy has only in-frame clones and leaves some out. The table lists roughly 110,000 clones, about 92% of them singletons. The sequenced sample was peripheral blood, obtained 28 days after the second AZD1222 dose. The receptors stem from an adult who received the AZD1222 COVID-19 vaccine.

V and J are TRBV7-9 and TRBJ1-3, with 9 bases that match TRBD1. Unmatched junction bases numbered 4, after V lost 5 bases and J lost 8 bases. The CDR3 is made up of 13 amino acids. Germline values: CDR1 SEHNR, CDR2 FQNEAQ (reference sequence). The CDR3 DNA sequence: TGTGCCAGCAGCACGGACAGGGGCCACACCATATATTTT. Protein product: CASSTDRGHTIYF.

The rearrangement uses TRBV27 and TRBJ2-7; D possibly corresponds to TRBD2 (6 bases). V lost 8 bases to trimming and J lost 0 bases, with 14 bases between them. The CDR3 has 14 amino acids. Germline V CDR1 and CDR2: MNHEY, SMNVEV (reference sequence). Here the CDR3 DNA reads TGTGCCAGCGCCATGGTTAGCGGCTCCTACGAGCAGTACTTC. It is translated as CASAMVSGSYEQYF.

This chain links TRBV5-3 with TRBJ1-1, with D hard to call. TRBV5-3 is sorted into the ORF group, with uncertain function. This CDR3 comprises 16 residues. V lost 8 bases to trimming and J lost 2 bases, with 22 bases between them. The CDR3 sequence: CARKSGIKGCNTEAFF. CDR3 coding DNA: TGTGCCAGGAAATCGGGGATAAAGGGCTGCAACACTGAAGCTTTCTTT.

The V gene is TRBV28, the J gene TRBJ1-5; D is unclear. Between the trimmed V and J ends, which lost 2 bases and 7 bases, there was a span of 9 bases. Germline V gene sequence: CDR1 MDHEN, CDR2 SYDVKM. CDR3 size: 13 residues. CDR3 residues: CASSLNWRQPQHF. CDR3 coding DNA: TGTGCCAGCAGTTTAAACTGGAGGCAGCCCCAGCATTTT.

This chain links TRBV6-2 or TRBV6-3 with TRBJ2-5; 11 nucleotides match TRBD2. Trimming cost V 4 bases and J 2 bases; bases outside gene matches: 6. The CDR3 sequence is 16 residues long. Looked up from germline, CDR1 is MNHEY and CDR2 is SVGEGT. The DNA for the CDR3 is TGTGCCAGCAGTTGGCCGGGACTAGCGGCTCAAGAGACCCAGTACTTC. Its translation is CASSWPGLAAQETQYF.

V and J are TRBV6-4 and TRBJ2-7, with D hard to call. Germline CDR1 MRHNA, CDR2 SNTAGT. The CDR3 runs 13 residues. V dropped 4 bases and J dropped 0 bases, with 7 bases sitting between them. CDR3 region: CASSGVSSYEQYF. CDR3 nucleotide sequence: TGTGCCAGCAGTGGGGTCAGCTCCTACGAGCAGTACTTC.

The V and J genes are TRBV10-3 and TRBJ2-5, with 9 bases lining up with TRBD2. Germline values: CDR1 ENHRY, CDR2 SYGVKD. The junction had 6 bases not matched to a gene; V was cut back by 6 bases and J by 4 bases. This CDR3 region has 14 residues. Written as DNA, the CDR3 is TGTGCCATCAGGGATAAACTAGCGGGAGAGACCCAGTACTTC. Protein sequence: CAIRDKLAGETQYF.

This rearrangement joins TRBV3-1 (or the pseudogene TRBV3-2) to TRBJ1-1; TRBD1 matches at 8 bases. Losses at the gene ends were 3 bases for V and 4 bases for J; bases not matched to a gene: 4. Germline V gene lookup returns CDR1 LGHDT and CDR2 YNNKEL (reference sequence). The CDR3 is 14 residues long. As DNA, the CDR3 is TGTGCCAGCAGCCATACCACAGGGGGCACTGAAGCTTTCTTT. Translation gives CASSHTTGGTEAFF.

The V call is TRBV7-9, the J call TRBJ2-7; 11 nucleotides line up with TRBD1. V was pared by 1 base and J by 2 bases, with 1 base of the junction left unmatched. This CDR3 is built from 15 residues. Germline V gene data show CDR1 as SEHNR and CDR2 as FQNEAQ (reference sequence). The CDR3 DNA reads as TGTGCCAGCAGCTTAGGGGACAGGGGGGCCTACGAGCAGTACTTC. Its translation is CASSLGDRGAYEQYF.

There are a few counts of this clone. The chain uses TRBV29-1 and TRBJ1-1; D is ambiguous. V lost 5 bases and J 4 bases, leaving 14 bases between the germline ends. Per germline, CDR1 SQVTM and CDR2 ANQGSEA. This CDR3 has 13 residues. CDR3 bases: TGCAGCGTTCTAAGGGCCGGGAGCACTGAAGCTTTCTTT. It translates to CSVLRAGSTEAFF.

This rearrangement joins TRBV9 to TRBJ2-1; D gene ambiguous. The CDR3 consists of 15 residues. Germline lookup yields CDR1 SGDLS and CDR2 YYNGEE. Trimming cost V 0 bases and J 4 bases, with 11 bases left between them. The CDR3 coding sequence is TGTGCCAGCAGCGTAGAGTCAGGTCTTTACAATGAGCAGTTCTTC. It yields the protein CASSVESGLYNEQFF.

The V call is TRBV19, the J call TRBJ1-6; 7 bases align to TRBD1. The germline V gene encodes CDR1 LNHDA and CDR2 SQIVND (reference sequence). With 5 bases clipped from V and 6 bases from J, the junction kept 7 bases outside the gene matches. This CDR3 contains 15 residues. As DNA, the CDR3 is TGTGCCAGTAGTGTTACCGGGACAGTTAATTCACCCCTCCACTTT. Its translation is CASSVTGTVNSPLHF.

J is TRBJ1-6 and V is TRBV6-5; 10 nucleotides agree with TRBD1. Unmatched junction bases numbered 6, after V lost 6 bases and J lost 7 bases. CDR3 length: 15 amino acids. Germline CDR1 and CDR2: MNHEY and SVGAGI. The CDR3 bases are TGTGCCAGCAGACTCGACAGGGGGCTCAATTCACCCCTCCACTTT. Its translation is CASRLDRGLNSPLHF.

This chain uses TRBV5-5 with TRBJ2-2, with TRBD1 matching 7 bases. Unmatched junction bases numbered 12, after V lost 6 bases and J lost 4 bases. The CDR3 is 16 residues long. Germline V gives CDR1 SGHKS, CDR2 YYEKEE (reference sequence). The chain's CDR3 is CASTPTPGQSTGELFF. CDR3 DNA: TGTGCCAGCACCCCTACACCGGGACAGTCCACCGGGGAGCTGTTTTTT. Drawing the rest from reference TRBV5-5 and TRBJ2-2, the complete variable domain is DAGVTQSPTHLIKTRGQQVTLRCSPISGHKSVSWYQQVLGQGPQFIFQYYEKEERGRGNFPDRFSARQFPNYSSELNVNALLLGDSALYLCASTPTPGQSTGELFFGEGSRLTVL.